The 26 T cell receptor beta chains reported below all come from one sample, sequenced in a study of blood T cell repertoires in COVID-19. The assay was immunoSEQ multiplex PCR, and TCRdb's table has in-frame clones only and misses some. Found here are approximately 44,000 clones, about 85% of them singletons; the top ten hold 4.3%. Source material: peripheral blood. Receptors were obtained from a man in his fifties or sixties with acute or convalescent COVID-19.

V gene TRBV15 combines with J gene TRBJ2-3, with D perhaps TRBD1 (5 bases). Germline V gene data show CDR1 as LNHNV and CDR2 as YYDKDF (reference sequence). The length of the CDR3 is 16 residues. V was pared by 1 base and J by 0 bases, with 11 bases between. The CDR3 region has the DNA TGTGCCACCAGCAGAGGGGGCTCAGCCAGCACAGATACGCAGTATTTT. This codes for CATSRGGSASTDTQYF.

The chain recombines TRBV12-5 with TRBJ2-3; 8 bases fit TRBD1. The CDR3 consists of 16 residues. Trimming removed 6 bases from V and 6 bases from J; junction bases left unmatched: 14. CDR1 LGHNT and CDR2 FRNRAP come from the germline V gene. CDR3 nucleotides: TGTGCTAGTGGAATAGGACAGGGAAGCCCTAGGGATACGCAGTATTTT. It specifies CASGIGQGSPRDTQYF.

This chain uses TRBV6-5 with TRBJ1-2; D remains ambiguous. The CDR3 covers 12 residues. V was pared by 7 bases and J by 8 bases, with 14 bases between. From germline, CDR1 is MNHEY and CDR2 SVGAGI. As DNA, the CDR3 is TGTGCCAGCACCTCTTCCGCAGGCGGCTACACCTTC. As protein: CASTSSAGGYTF.

The chain joins TRBV3-1 (or the pseudogene TRBV3-2) to TRBJ2-1, with 10 nucleotides matching TRBD1. Germline lookup yields CDR1 LGHDT and CDR2 YNNKEL (reference sequence). This CDR3 contains 15 residues. V lost 2 bases to trimming and J lost 10 bases; unmatched junction nucleotides: 8. The CDR3 spells CASSQPGTGVNEQFF. CDR3 sequence (DNA): TGTGCCAGCAGCCAACCCGGGACAGGGGTCAACGAGCAGTTCTTC.

The V call is TRBV6-6, the J call TRBJ2-7, with 7 bases identical to TRBD2. J gave up 1 base and V 8 bases, and 5 bases lay outside the gene matches. The CDR3 is made up of 13 amino acids. From germline, CDR1 is MNHNY and CDR2 SVGAGI (reference sequence). The CDR3 region is CASSLAASYEQYF. DNA for the CDR3: TGTGCCAGCTCCCTAGCGGCATCCTACGAGCAGTACTTC.

The chain has TRBV19 and TRBJ2-2, with TRBD1 matching over 7 bases. This CDR3 is built from 16 residues. Germline lookup yields CDR1 LNHDA and CDR2 SQIVND (reference sequence). V lost 5 bases, J lost 2 bases, and 8 bases stayed unmatched. The CDR3 DNA reads as TGTGCCAGTAGTCTAAACAGGGGATACAACACCGGGGAGCTGTTTTTT. Amino acids: CASSLNRGYNTGELFF.

The CDR3 coding sequence is TGTGCCAGCAGAGACTTTTCGGATAATTCACCCCTCCACTTT. Translated: CASRDFSDNSPLHF. The chain carries TRBV5-6 and TRBJ1-6; D is ambiguous. V was clipped by 5 bases and J by 5 bases, with 11 bases between them. CDR1 and CDR2 (germline): SGHDT, YYEEEE. The CDR3 spans 14 residues.

The chain has TRBV6-5 and TRBJ1-3, with D possibly matching TRBD1 (5 bases). CDR3 length: 14 amino acids. Trimming pared 7 bases from V and 4 bases from J, leaving 14 bases between. Germline V gene lookup returns CDR1 MNHEY and CDR2 SVGAGI. CDR3 nucleotide sequence: TGTGCCAGCATGGTGACAGAGAGGGGAAACACCATATATTTT. It codes for CASMVTERGNTIYF.

CDR3 in amino acids: CASRDRFYGYTF. The CDR3 region has the DNA TGTGCCAGCAGGGACAGGTTCTATGGCTACACCTTC. The chain couples TRBV6-5 to TRBJ1-2; 7 bases align to TRBD1. CDR1 is MNHEY, CDR2 SVGAGI, per germline. The CDR3 runs 12 residues. J gave up 4 bases and V 6 bases, and 2 bases lay outside the gene matches.

V usage is TRBV6-6 and J usage is TRBJ1-1; no definite D call. The germline gives CDR1 MNHNY, CDR2 SVGAGI (reference sequence). The V end lost 7 bases, the J end lost 1 base, and 19 bases lay between the germline ends. The CDR3 loop spans 16 amino acids. The CDR3 DNA reads as TGTGCCAGCATCTCCGGGCCCTCTGAGGGGAACACTGAAGCTTTCTTT. Amino acids: CASISGPSEGNTEAFF.

This clone has a single count. The chain has TRBV10-3 and TRBJ2-5, with 8 bases identical to TRBD1. This CDR3 is 18 amino acids long. With 2 bases clipped from V and 4 bases from J, the junction kept 15 bases outside the gene matches. Germline V gene lookup returns CDR1 ENHRY and CDR2 SYGVKD. The DNA of the CDR3 is TGTGCCATCAGTGAGACTCCCCGGACAGGGATTGTGCGAGAGACCCAGTACTTC. Its protein product is CAISETPRTGIVRETQYF.

The gene calls are TRBV6-5 and TRBJ1-1, with D perhaps TRBD1 (6 bases). The length of the CDR3 is 16 residues. The V end was cut by 4 bases, the J end by 1 base, with 16 bases between. CDR1 is MNHEY and CDR2 is SVGAGI in the germline V gene. The CDR3 spells CASSSNPGTRNTEAFF. In nucleotides, the CDR3 is TGTGCCAGCAGTTCCAATCCCGGGACAAGGAACACTGAAGCTTTCTTT.

The chain joins TRBV12-5 to TRBJ2-7, with 9 bases lining up with TRBD1. The CDR3 sequence is 15 residues long. Germline CDR1 reads LGHNT; CDR2 reads FRNRAP. The V and J ends lost 1 base and 9 bases, in that order; junction bases with no gene match: 10. CDR3 residues: CASGLAPGQGFGQYF. The CDR3, as DNA: TGTGCTAGTGGTTTGGCCCCGGGACAGGGCTTTGGGCAGTACTTC. The complete variable domain, with remaining parts taken from reference TRBV12-5 and TRBJ2-7, reads DARVTQTPRHKVTEMGQEVTMRCQPILGHNTVFWYRQTMMQGLELLAYFRNRAPLDDSGMPKDRFSAEMPDATLATLKIQPSEPRDSAVYFCASGLAPGQGFGQYFGPGTRLTVT.

The J gene is TRBJ1-2, the V gene TRBV6-2 or TRBV6-3; D might be TRBD1 (5 bases). Germline V gene data show CDR1 as MNHEY and CDR2 as SVGEGT. V lost 3 bases, J lost 12 bases, and 20 bases lay in between. The CDR3 totals 14 residues. The chain's CDR3 is CASSYAVVGLENTF. The CDR3 DNA sequence: TGTGCCAGCAGTTATGCCGTTGTGGGACTTGAAAACACCTTC.

This chain joins TRBV6-6 and TRBJ1-5, with 7 bases aligning to TRBD1. This CDR3 is built from 13 residues. From germline, CDR1 is MNHNY and CDR2 SVGAGI (reference sequence). V was pared by 10 bases and J by 7 bases, with 10 bases of the junction left unmatched. This chain's CDR3 is CATQQGLRQPQHF. The CDR3 region has the DNA TGTGCCACACAACAGGGGTTGCGACAGCCCCAGCATTTT.

V and J are TRBV10-2 and TRBJ1-1; 11 bases match TRBD1. V trimming: 4 bases; J trimming: 4 bases; junction bases outside the gene matches: 8. CDR3 length: 16 amino acids. Germline V gives CDR1 WSHSY, CDR2 SAAADI. In DNA, the CDR3 is TGCGCCAGCAGTGCGCCACGGACAGGGGGCGGCACTGAAGCTTTCTTT. Amino acid sequence: CASSAPRTGGGTEAFF.

The chain is built from TRBV5-6 and TRBJ2-7; D is uncertain. The CDR3 sequence is 14 residues long. Germline CDR1 is SGHDT and CDR2 is YYEEEE. V lost 4 bases to trimming and J lost 1 base, with 12 bases between them. The CDR3 is CASSLAGFSYEQYF. The CDR3 nucleotides read TGTGCCAGCAGCCTCGCCGGGTTTTCCTACGAGCAGTACTTC.

J is TRBJ1-2 and V is TRBV29-1; 8 bases fit TRBD1. The germline V gene encodes CDR1 SQVTM and CDR2 ANQGSEA. The trim removed 3 bases at V and 5 bases at J, leaving 8 bases unmatched. This CDR3 region has 14 residues. This CDR3 reads CSVDEGRGLYGYTF. CDR3 bases: TGCAGCGTTGACGAAGGCAGGGGGCTGTATGGCTACACCTTC.

V and J are TRBV3-1 (or the pseudogene TRBV3-2) and TRBJ1-2; D is possibly TRBD1 (6 bases). Between the trimmed V and J ends, which lost 4 bases and 8 bases, there was a span of 14 bases. The CDR3 is 13 residues long. Germline CDR1 is LGHDT and CDR2 is YNNKEL (reference sequence). The CDR3 is CASSLRTEGGYTF. CDR3 coding DNA: TGTGCCAGCAGCCTTCGGACAGAGGGGGGCTACACCTTC.

The CDR3 loop is CASSSPRGVSYEQYF. CDR3 coding DNA: TGTGCCAGCAGCTCTCCTCGGGGAGTCTCCTACGAGCAGTACTTC. J is TRBJ2-7 and V is TRBV7-9; tentative D call: TRBD2 (5 bases). Per germline, CDR1 SEHNR and CDR2 FQNEAQ (reference sequence). V gave up 4 bases and J gave up 0 bases, with 13 bases separating them. The CDR3 extends over 15 amino acids. Drawing the rest from reference TRBV7-9 and TRBJ2-7, the complete variable domain is DTGVSQNPRHKITKRGQNVTFRCDPISEHNRLYWYRQTLGQGPEFLTYFQNEAQLEKSRLLSDRFSAERPKGSFSTLEIQRTEQGDSAMYLCASSSPRGVSYEQYFGPGTRLTVT.

The V gene is TRBV4-1, the J gene TRBJ1-4, with D perhaps matching TRBD1 (5 bases). Germline V gene data show CDR1 as MGHRA and CDR2 as YSYEKL. V lost 1 base to trimming and J lost 8 bases, with 14 bases between them. CDR3 length equals 15 residues. CDR3 region: CASSQAVRVEEKLFF. The CDR3 nucleotides are TGCGCCAGCAGCCAAGCGGTCAGGGTCGAAGAAAAACTGTTTTTT.

The V call is TRBV11-2, the J call TRBJ2-2; TRBD1 aligns across 11 bases. The J segment lost 6 bases and the V segment lost 4 bases, leaving 4 bases of the junction unmatched. This CDR3 spans 15 amino acids. From germline, CDR1 is SGHAT and CDR2 FQNNGV. DNA for the CDR3: TGTGCCAGCAGCTCGGGGACAGGGGGGGCCGGGGAGCTGTTTTTT. The encoded protein is CASSSGTGGAGELFF.

This chain connects TRBV10-2 to TRBJ2-1; D unresolved. CDR1 is WSHSY, CDR2 SAAADI, per germline. V lost 8 bases to trimming and J lost 2 bases, with 13 bases between them. This CDR3 has 14 amino acids. CDR3 loop: CASLRSDTYNEQFF. The CDR3 nucleotides read TGCGCCAGCCTGAGATCCGATACCTACAATGAGCAGTTCTTC.

This chain links TRBV4-3 with TRBJ1-1, with 7 bases fitting TRBD1. This CDR3 spans 15 amino acids. After removal of 4 bases from V and 1 base from J, the junction contained 6 bases not matched to a gene. Per germline, CDR1 LGHNA and CDR2 YSLEER. The CDR3 DNA reads as TGCGCCAGCAGCCTCTCAAGGACAGGGAACACTGAAGCTTTCTTT. Protein product: CASSLSRTGNTEAFF.

The rearrangement links TRBV15 to TRBJ1-4, with TRBD1 identical over 9 bases. After removal of 0 bases from V and 5 bases from J, the junction contained 1 base not matched to a gene. The length of the CDR3 is 15 residues. Germline V gene data show CDR1 as LNHNV and CDR2 as YYDKDF (reference sequence). The CDR3, as DNA: TGTGCCACCAGCAGAGAACAGGGGGCGAATGAAAAACTGTTTTTT. Its protein product is CATSREQGANEKLFF. Drawing the rest from reference TRBV15 and TRBJ1-4, the complete variable domain is DAMVIQNPRYQVTQFGKPVTLSCSQTLNHNVMYWYQQKSSQAPKLLFHYYDKDFNNEADTPDNFQSRRPNTSFCFLDIRSPGLGDTAMYLCATSREQGANEKLFFGSGTQLSVL.

The rearrangement links TRBV5-1 to TRBJ1-4, with TRBD1 identical over 8 bases. This CDR3 spans 17 amino acids. With 3 bases clipped from V and 8 bases from J, the junction kept 15 bases outside the gene matches. Germline V gene lookup returns CDR1 SGHRS and CDR2 YFSETQ. The CDR3 loop reads CASSSRGQGALGEKLFF. CDR3 DNA sequence: TGCGCCAGCAGCTCTCGGGGGCAGGGGGCCTTGGGGGAAAAACTGTTTTTT.